Below are 17 T cell receptor beta chains sequenced from a single sample in a study of a mutant IDH1 vaccine in newly diagnosed glioma. Their antigens are not known. Data came from immunoSEQ multiplex PCR; TCRdb stores just in-frame clones and leaves some out. The data show around 62,000 clones, about 91% seen once. Time point noted: week 11, during vaccination. Topical imiquimod was applied with each vaccine dose, which held 300 ug of mutant IDH1 20-mer peptide. This specimen was PBMCs, taken from a glioma patient whose treatment included an IDH1 peptide vaccine. Receptors originate from a man aged 35 to 55 with glioma.

In DNA form, the CDR3 reads TGTGCCAGTAGTATACAACTCCAAGAGACCCAGTACTTC. The encoded protein is CASSIQLQETQYF. The chain couples TRBV19 to TRBJ2-5; no clear D. This CDR3 is built from 13 residues. Per the germline V gene, CDR1 is LNHDA and CDR2 is SQIVND (reference sequence). The V and J ends lost 2 bases and 1 base respectively, with 5 bases between them.

The rearrangement links TRBV12-5 to TRBJ1-2; D uncertain. This CDR3 has 18 residues. The ends were cut back, 0 bases at V and 0 bases at J, with 17 bases in the middle. Per the germline V gene, CDR1 is LGHNT and CDR2 is FRNRAP. The CDR3 reads CASGLVLSGQPPNYGYTF. CDR3 bases: TGTGCTAGTGGTTTGGTGCTTTCGGGCCAACCTCCTAACTATGGCTACACCTTC.

This clone was found once. V usage is TRBV2 and J usage is TRBJ1-2; D may be TRBD1 (5 bases). The ends were cut back, 0 bases at V and 2 bases at J, with 10 bases in the middle. Germline CDR1 and CDR2: SNHLY and FYNNEI. The CDR3 is 15 amino acids. For the CDR3, the DNA is TGTGCCAGCAGTGAAGCGCAAGGGACCAACTATGGCTACACCTTC. This translates into CASSEAQGTNYGYTF. Based on the CDR3 plus reference TRBV2 and TRBJ1-2, the full variable domain is EPEVTQTPSHQVTQMGQEVILRCVPISNHLYFYWYRQILGQKVEFLVSFYNNEISEKSEIFDDQFSVERPDGSNFTLKIRSTKLEDSAMYFCASSEAQGTNYGYTFGSGTRLTVV.

The V and J genes are TRBV7-9 and TRBJ1-3; D is unclear. CDR3 size: 14 residues. The V gene's germline CDR1 is SEHNR and CDR2 FQNEAQ (reference sequence). Trimming stripped 3 bases from V and 1 base from J, with 7 bases between. The CDR3 sequence: CASSLPGSGNTIYF. The CDR3 DNA is TGTGCCAGCAGCTTGCCGGGGTCTGGAAACACCATATATTTT.

The chain combines TRBV4-1 with TRBJ2-7; TRBD2 is a possible D gene (5 bases). This CDR3 contains 15 residues. The V gene's germline CDR1 is MGHRA and CDR2 YSYEKL. The V end lost 11 bases, the J end lost 1 base, and 21 bases lay between the germline ends. CDR3 residues: CAANGVLGDSYEQYV. CDR3 sequence (DNA): TGCGCCGCTAATGGGGTGCTCGGGGATTCCTACGAGCAGTACGTC.

This chain links TRBV28 with TRBJ1-5; tentatively, D is TRBD1 (5 bases). Trimming removed 6 bases from V and 0 bases from J, with 21 bases in between. Germline-derived CDR1 and CDR2 are MDHEN and SYDVKM. This CDR3 spans 18 amino acids. The CDR3 coding sequence is TGTGCCAGCAGCTATACCAGGGTGGGGGAATATAGCAATCAGCCCCAGCATTTT. This sequence encodes CASSYTRVGEYSNQPQHF.

This chain uses TRBV27 with TRBJ2-7; TRBD2 is a possible D gene (5 bases). Germline V lookup: CDR1 MNHEY, CDR2 SMNVEV (reference sequence). This CDR3 is built from 19 residues. The V end was cut by 3 bases, the J end by 2 bases, with 26 bases between. The CDR3 coding sequence is TGTGCCAGCAGTTTGAGGGCGATGGGAGATTCCCTACGTCCCTACGAGCAGTACTTC. This sequence encodes CASSLRAMGDSLRPYEQYF.

J is TRBJ2-3 and V is TRBV28, with 8 bases aligning to TRBD2. CDR1 MDHEN and CDR2 SYDVKM come from the germline V gene. The CDR3 is 15 amino acids. The junction had 4 bases not matched to a gene; V was cut back by 3 bases and J by 2 bases. The CDR3 sequence is CASSFASGHTDTQYF. The CDR3 DNA sequence: TGTGCCAGCAGTTTCGCTAGCGGGCACACAGATACGCAGTATTTT.

This chain links TRBV7-9 with TRBJ1-1; tentatively, D is TRBD1 (5 bases). CDR1 and CDR2 (germline): SEHNR, FQNEAQ (reference sequence). V gave up 5 bases and J gave up 5 bases, with 18 bases separating them. The CDR3 sequence is 15 residues long. The CDR3 nucleotides read TGTGCCAGCAGCCCCCCGGGCGGGGGGGGGACTGAAGCTTTCTTT. Encoded protein: CASSPPGGGGTEAFF.

Details on this clone: A read error may account for a junction end that differs from germline. The rearrangement links TRBV5-4 to TRBJ1-2, with D tentatively TRBD1 (6 bases). The CDR3 loop spans 15 amino acids. Germline V lookup: CDR1 SGHNT, CDR2 YYREEE (reference sequence). CDR3 coding DNA: TGTGCCACCTACCCGGGGGCGACCCCTAACTATGGCTACACCTTT. Protein sequence: CATYPGATPNYGYTF.

The gene calls are TRBV27 and TRBJ2-5; D remains ambiguous. CDR1 and CDR2 from the germline V gene are MNHEY and SMNVEV (reference sequence). V lost 0 bases, J lost 4 bases, and 3 bases lay in between. The CDR3 spans 12 residues. CDR3 sequence: CASSLSGETQYF. As DNA, the CDR3 is TGTGCCAGCAGTTTATCCGGAGAGACCCAGTACTTC.

This chain links TRBV4-1 with TRBJ2-4; D gene ambiguous. V lost 1 base to trimming and J lost 0 bases, with 16 bases between them. The CDR3 totals 18 residues. The V gene's germline CDR1 is MGHRA and CDR2 YSYEKL. The DNA of the CDR3 is TGCGCCAGCAGCCAAGTGGGGTTCGCGTTACTAGCCAAAAACATTCAGTACTTC. Protein product: CASSQVGFALLAKNIQYF.

The rearrangement uses TRBV6-1 and TRBJ1-2; D possibly corresponds to TRBD1 (5 bases). Germline CDR1 reads MNHNS; CDR2 reads SASEGT. CDR3 size: 13 residues. The CDR3 DNA sequence: TGTACCACATTAGGAGGGGCAAACTATGGCTACACCTTC. The encoded protein is CTTLGGANYGYTF.

This chain joins TRBV5-1 and TRBJ1-3, with D hard to call. Looked up from germline, CDR1 is SGHRS and CDR2 is YFSETQ. The ends were cut back, 2 bases at V and 0 bases at J, with 3 bases in the middle. This CDR3 comprises 13 residues. The CDR3 nucleotides are TGCGCCAGCAGCTTAATCTCTGGAAACACCATATATTTT. It codes for CASSLISGNTIYF.

The chain carries TRBV14 and TRBJ2-3; 7 nucleotides match TRBD1. The junction had 7 bases not matched to a gene; V was cut back by 1 base and J by 3 bases. The germline gives CDR1 SGHDN, CDR2 FVKESK. CDR3 length: 16 residues. Written as DNA, the CDR3 is TGTGCCAGCAGCCAAGCTAGGGGGCGCAGGACAGATACGCAGTATTTT. Residues: CASSQARGRRTDTQYF.

The gene calls are TRBV18 and TRBJ1-4; D is unclear. The CDR3 loop spans 15 amino acids. Trimming took off 3 bases at V and 5 bases at J, with 13 bases between the two ends. CDR1 is KGHSH and CDR2 is LQKENI in the germline V gene. DNA for the CDR3: TGTGCCAGCTCACCCTTCCCAGCCCCAAATGAAAAACTGTTTTTT. It translates to CASSPFPAPNEKLFF.

This rearrangement joins TRBV19 to TRBJ1-5, with a tentative D call TRBD1 (5 bases). The germline V gene has CDR1 LNHDA and CDR2 SQIVND (reference sequence). Trimming took off 9 bases at V and 0 bases at J, with 12 bases between the two ends. There are 14 residues in the CDR3. CDR3 sequence: CARVTGHSNQPQHF. CDR3 nucleotides: TGTGCCAGGGTAACAGGTCATAGCAATCAGCCCCAGCATTTT.